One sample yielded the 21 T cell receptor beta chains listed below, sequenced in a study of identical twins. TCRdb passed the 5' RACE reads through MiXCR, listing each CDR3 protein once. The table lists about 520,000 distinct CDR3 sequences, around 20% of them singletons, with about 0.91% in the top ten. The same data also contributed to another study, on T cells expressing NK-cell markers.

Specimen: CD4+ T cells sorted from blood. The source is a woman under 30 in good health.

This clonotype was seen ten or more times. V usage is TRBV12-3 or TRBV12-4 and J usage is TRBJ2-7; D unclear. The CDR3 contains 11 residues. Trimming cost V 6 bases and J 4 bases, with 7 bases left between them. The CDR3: CASSPQYEQYF. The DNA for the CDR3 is TGTGCCAGCAGCCCTCAATACGAGCAGTACTTC.

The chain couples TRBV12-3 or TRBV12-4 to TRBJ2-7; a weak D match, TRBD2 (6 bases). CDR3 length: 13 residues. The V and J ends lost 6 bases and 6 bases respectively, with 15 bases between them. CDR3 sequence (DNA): TGTGCCAGCAGGCGGGACGGAGGAGGCGAGCAGTACTTC. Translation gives CASRRDGGGEQYF.

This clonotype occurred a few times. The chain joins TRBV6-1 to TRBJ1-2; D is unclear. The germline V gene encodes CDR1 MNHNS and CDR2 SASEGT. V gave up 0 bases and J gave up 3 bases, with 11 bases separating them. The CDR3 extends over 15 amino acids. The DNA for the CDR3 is TGTGCCAGCAGTGAAGCGCCCCGGGCTGACTATGGCTACACCTTC. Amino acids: CASSEAPRADYGYTF.

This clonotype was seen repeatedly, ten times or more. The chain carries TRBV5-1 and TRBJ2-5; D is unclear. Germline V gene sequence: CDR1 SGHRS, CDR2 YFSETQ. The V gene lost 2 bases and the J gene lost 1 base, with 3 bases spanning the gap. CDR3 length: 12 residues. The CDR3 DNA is TGCGCCAGCAGCTTCCCCCAAGAGACCCAGTACTTC. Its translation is CASSFPQETQYF.

The chain's CDR3 is CASSVVGGGPTDTQYF. The CDR3 DNA sequence: TGTGCCAGCAGCGTAGTTGGGGGAGGGCCGACAGATACGCAGTATTTT. V gene TRBV9 combines with J gene TRBJ2-3; 7 bases map to TRBD2. The germline gives CDR1 SGDLS, CDR2 YYNGEE. V was clipped by 0 bases and J by 3 bases; unmatched bases: 7. The CDR3 runs to 16 residues.

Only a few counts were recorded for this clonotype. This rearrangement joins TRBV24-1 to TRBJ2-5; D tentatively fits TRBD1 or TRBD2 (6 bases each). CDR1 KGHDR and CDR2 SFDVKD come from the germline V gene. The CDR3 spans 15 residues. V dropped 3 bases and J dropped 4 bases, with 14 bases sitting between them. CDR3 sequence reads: CATSDSRGHGETQYF. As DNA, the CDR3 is TGTGCCACCAGTGATAGTCGGGGGCATGGAGAGACCCAGTACTTC.

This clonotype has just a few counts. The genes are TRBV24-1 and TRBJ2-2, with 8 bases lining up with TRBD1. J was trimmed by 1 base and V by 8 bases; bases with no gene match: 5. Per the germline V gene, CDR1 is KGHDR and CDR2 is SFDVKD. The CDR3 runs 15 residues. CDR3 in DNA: TGTGCCACCATTCGGACAGGGAAGAACACCGGGGAGCTGTTTTTT. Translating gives CATIRTGKNTGELFF.

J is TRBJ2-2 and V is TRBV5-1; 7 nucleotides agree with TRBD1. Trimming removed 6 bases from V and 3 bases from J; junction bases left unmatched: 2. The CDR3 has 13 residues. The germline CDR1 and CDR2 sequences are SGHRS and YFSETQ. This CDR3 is CASKGGYTGELFF. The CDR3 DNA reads TGCGCCAGCAAAGGGGGCTACACCGGGGAGCTGTTTTTT.

CDR3 bases: TGTGCCAGCAGTTTTAGCGGGCCGAACACTGAAGCTTTCTTT. Translated: CASSFSGPNTEAFF. V gene TRBV27 combines with J gene TRBJ1-1; no reliable D call. CDR3 length: 14 amino acids. Germline CDR1 reads MNHEY; CDR2 reads SMNVEV (reference sequence). Trimming removed 3 bases from V and 1 base from J, with 9 bases in between.

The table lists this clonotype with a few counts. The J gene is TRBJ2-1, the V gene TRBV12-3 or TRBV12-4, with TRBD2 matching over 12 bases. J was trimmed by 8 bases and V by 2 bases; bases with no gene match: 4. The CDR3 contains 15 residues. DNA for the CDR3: TGTGCCAGCAGTTTAACTAGCGGGAGGTCGTATGAGCAGTTCTTC. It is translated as CASSLTSGRSYEQFF.

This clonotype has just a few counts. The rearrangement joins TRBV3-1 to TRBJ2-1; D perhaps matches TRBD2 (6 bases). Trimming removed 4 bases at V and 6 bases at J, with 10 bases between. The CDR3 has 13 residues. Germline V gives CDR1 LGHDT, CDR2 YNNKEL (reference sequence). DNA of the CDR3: TGTGCCAGCAGCCGGGGACTGCCCAATGAGCAGTTCTTC. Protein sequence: CASSRGLPNEQFF.

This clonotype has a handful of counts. This CDR3 is CASSIRQGVNTEAFF. In DNA, the CDR3 is TGTGCCAGCAGTATAAGACAGGGGGTGAACACTGAAGCTTTCTTT. The genes are TRBV12-3 or TRBV12-4 and TRBJ1-1, with 9 bases aligning to TRBD1. V lost 5 bases to trimming and J lost 0 bases; unmatched junction nucleotides: 4. The CDR3 is 15 amino acids.

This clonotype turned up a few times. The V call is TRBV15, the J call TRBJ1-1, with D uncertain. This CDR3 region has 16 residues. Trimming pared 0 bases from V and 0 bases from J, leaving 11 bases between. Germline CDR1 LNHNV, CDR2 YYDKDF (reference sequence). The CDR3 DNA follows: TGTGCCACCAGCAGAGAGGGTATCGGCTTGAACACTGAAGCTTTCTTT. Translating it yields CATSREGIGLNTEAFF. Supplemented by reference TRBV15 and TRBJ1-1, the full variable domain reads DAMVIQNPRYQVTQFGKPVTLSCSQTLNHNVMYWYQQKSSQAPKLLFHYYDKDFNNEADTPDNFQSRRPNTSFCFLDIRSPGLGDTAMYLCATSREGIGLNTEAFFGQGTRLTVV.

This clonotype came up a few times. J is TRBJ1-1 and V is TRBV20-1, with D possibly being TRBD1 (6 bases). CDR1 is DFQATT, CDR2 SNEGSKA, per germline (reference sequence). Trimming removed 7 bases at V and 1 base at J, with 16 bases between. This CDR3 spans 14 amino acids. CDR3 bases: TGCAGTGGCCTAATGGGACACCCGAACACTGAAGCTTTCTTT. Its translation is CSGLMGHPNTEAFF.

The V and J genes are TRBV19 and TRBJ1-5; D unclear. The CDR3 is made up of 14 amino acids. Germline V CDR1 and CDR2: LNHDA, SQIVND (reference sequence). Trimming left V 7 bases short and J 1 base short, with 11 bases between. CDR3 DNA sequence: TGTGCCAGTACCGGAGATAGCAGCAATCAGCCCCAGCATTTT. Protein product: CASTGDSSNQPQHF. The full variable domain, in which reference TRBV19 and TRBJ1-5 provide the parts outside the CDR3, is DGGITQSPKYLFRKEGQNVTLSCEQNLNHDAMYWYRQDPGQGLRLIYYSQIVNDFQKGDIAEGYSVSREKKESFPLTVTSAQKNPTAFYLCASTGDSSNQPQHFGDGTRLSIL.

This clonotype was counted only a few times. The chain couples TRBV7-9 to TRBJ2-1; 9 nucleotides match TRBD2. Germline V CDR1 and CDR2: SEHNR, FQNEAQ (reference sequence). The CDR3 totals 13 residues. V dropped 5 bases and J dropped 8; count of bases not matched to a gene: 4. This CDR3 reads CASSISGGYEQFF. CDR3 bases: TGTGCCAGCAGCATTAGCGGGGGATATGAGCAGTTCTTC. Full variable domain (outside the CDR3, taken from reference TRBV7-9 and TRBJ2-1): DTGVSQNPRHKITKRGQNVTFRCDPISEHNRLYWYRQTLGQGPEFLTYFQNEAQLEKSRLLSDRFSAERPKGSFSTLEIQRTEQGDSAMYLCASSISGGYEQFFGPGTRLTVL.

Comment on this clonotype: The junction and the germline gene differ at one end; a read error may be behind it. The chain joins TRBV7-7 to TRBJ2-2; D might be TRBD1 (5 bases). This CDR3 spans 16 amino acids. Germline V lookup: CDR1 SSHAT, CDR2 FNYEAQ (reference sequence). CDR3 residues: CASSQTWQGNTGELFF. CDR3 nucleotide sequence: TGTGCTAGCAGCCAGACGTGGCAGGGGAACACCGGGGAGCTGTTTTTT.

This CDR3 reads CSARRQVPGEQFF. The CDR3 nucleotides read TGCAGTGCTCGCAGACAGGTCCCAGGGGAGCAGTTCTTC. V is TRBV20-1 and J is TRBJ2-1; D is perhaps TRBD1 (6 bases). The CDR3 is 13 amino acids. Per germline, CDR1 DFQATT and CDR2 SNEGSKA (reference sequence). V was pared by 5 bases and J by 10 bases, with 18 bases between.

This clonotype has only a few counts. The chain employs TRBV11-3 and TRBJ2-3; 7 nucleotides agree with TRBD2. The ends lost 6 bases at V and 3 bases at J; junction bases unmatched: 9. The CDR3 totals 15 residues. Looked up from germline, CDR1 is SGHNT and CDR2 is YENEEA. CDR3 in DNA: TGTGCCAGCAGGTTAACTAGCGCCGCTACAGATACGCAGTATTTT. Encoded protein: CASRLTSAATDTQYF.

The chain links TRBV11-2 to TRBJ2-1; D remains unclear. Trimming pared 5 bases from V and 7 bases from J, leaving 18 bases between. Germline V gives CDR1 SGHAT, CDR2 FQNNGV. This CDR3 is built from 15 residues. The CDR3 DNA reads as TGTGCCAGCAGCCTTAGAGGCGTCTTTTTGAATGAGCAGTTCTTC. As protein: CASSLRGVFLNEQFF.

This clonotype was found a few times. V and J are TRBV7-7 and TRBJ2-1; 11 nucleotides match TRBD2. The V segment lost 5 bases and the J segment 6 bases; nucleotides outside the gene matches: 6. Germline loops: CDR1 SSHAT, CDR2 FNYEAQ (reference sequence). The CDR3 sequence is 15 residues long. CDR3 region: CASSPIAGGGNEQFF. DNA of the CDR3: TGTGCCAGCAGCCCGATAGCGGGAGGGGGCAATGAGCAGTTCTTC.